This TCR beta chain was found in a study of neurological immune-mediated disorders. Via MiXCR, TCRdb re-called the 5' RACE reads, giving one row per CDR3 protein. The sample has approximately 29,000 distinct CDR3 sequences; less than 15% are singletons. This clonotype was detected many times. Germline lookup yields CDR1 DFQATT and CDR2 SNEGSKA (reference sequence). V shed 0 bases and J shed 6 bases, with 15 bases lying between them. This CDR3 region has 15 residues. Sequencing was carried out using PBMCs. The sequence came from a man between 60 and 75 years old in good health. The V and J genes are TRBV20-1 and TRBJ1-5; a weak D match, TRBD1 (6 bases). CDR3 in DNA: TGCAGTGCTAGAGATCCGGACAGAGGACTTCAGCCCCAGCATTTT. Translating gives CSARDPDRGLQPQHF.